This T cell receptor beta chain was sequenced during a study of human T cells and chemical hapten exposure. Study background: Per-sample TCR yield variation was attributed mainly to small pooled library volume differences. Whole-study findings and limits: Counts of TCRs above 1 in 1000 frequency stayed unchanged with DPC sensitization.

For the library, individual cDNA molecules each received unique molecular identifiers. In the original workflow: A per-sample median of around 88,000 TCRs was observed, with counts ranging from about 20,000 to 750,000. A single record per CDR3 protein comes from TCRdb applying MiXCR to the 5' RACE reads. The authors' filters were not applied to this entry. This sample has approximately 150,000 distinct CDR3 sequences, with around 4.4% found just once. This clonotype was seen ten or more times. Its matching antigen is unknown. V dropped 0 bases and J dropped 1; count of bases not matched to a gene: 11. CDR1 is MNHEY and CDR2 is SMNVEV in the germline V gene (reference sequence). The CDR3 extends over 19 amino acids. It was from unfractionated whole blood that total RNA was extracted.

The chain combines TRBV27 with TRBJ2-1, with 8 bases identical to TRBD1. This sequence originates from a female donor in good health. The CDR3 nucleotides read TGTGCCAGCAGTTTATCCCGTTATTCCCAGGGGGCGTCCTACAATGAGCAGTTCTTC. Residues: CASSLSRYSQGASYNEQFF.